This is a list of T cell receptor beta chains from one sample in a study of Graves' ophthalmopathy and Graves' hyperthyroidism. TCRdb called the multiplex PCR reads again in MiXCR, with one record for every CDR3 protein. The sample has almost 400,000 distinct CDR3 sequences, 15% to 20% seen once. Sequenced sample: peripheral blood. The receptors derive from a young woman with Graves' ophthalmopathy. Both conserved end residues are part of each CDR3. The D gene is left open where the match is weak. Not every row has a clone size; where given, it reads once, few, many or a size class.

size: many; D: NA; J: TRBJ1-1; V: TRBV12-3/TRBV12-4; DNA: TGTGCCAGCAGTGTGGGGAGACCCAGGAACACTGAAGCTTTCTTT; CDR3: CASSVGRPRNTEAFF
size: many; D: TRBD1; J: TRBJ2-7; V: TRBV7-2; DNA: TGTGCCAGCAGCCCCCGGGACAGGTCTGGGGAGCAGTACTTC; CDR3: CASSPRDRSGEQYF
size: many; D: TRBD2; J: TRBJ2-5; V: TRBV5-1; DNA: TGCGCCAGCAGCACTAGCGGGGGAGGGGAGACCCAGTACTTC; CDR3: CASSTSGGGETQYF
size: many; D: NA; J: TRBJ1-5; V: TRBV20-1; DNA: TGCAGTGCTATGCAAACAGGAAACAATCAGCCCCAGCATTTT; CDR3: CSAMQTGNNQPQHF
size: many; D: TRBD1; J: TRBJ1-1; V: TRBV19; DNA: TGTGCCAGTAGTATCGACAGGGCGGGGAACACTGAAGCTTTCTTT; CDR3: CASSIDRAGNTEAFF
size: many; D: TRBD1; J: TRBJ2-7; V: TRBV7-2; DNA: TGTGCCAGCAGCTTAGTCGGGACAGGGCCCTACGAGCAGTACTTC; CDR3: CASSLVGTGPYEQYF
size: many; D: NA; J: TRBJ1-6; V: TRBV7-8; DNA: TGTGCCAGCAGCTTAGATGCGGCGAATTCACCCCTCCACTTT; CDR3: CASSLDAANSPLHF
size: NA; D: NA; J: TRBJ1-1; V: TRBV20-1; DNA: TGCAGTGCTAGAGGCCCGATGAGGGAGAACACTGAAGCTTTCTTT; CDR3: CSARGPMRENTEAFF
size: many; D: NA; J: TRBJ2-7; V: TRBV24-1; DNA: TGTGCCACCACGGGAGAGCAGTACTTC; CDR3: CATTGEQYF
size: many; D: TRBD1; J: TRBJ1-2; V: TRBV12-3/TRBV12-4; DNA: TGTGCCAGCTCCCCCTCAGGGACAGCCTATGGCTACACCTTC; CDR3: CASSPSGTAYGYTF
size: NA; D: NA; J: TRBJ1-1; V: TRBV13; DNA: TGTGCCAGCAGCCCCGGGACAAGTCTCCGGAGGGCTTTCTTT; CDR3: CASSPGTSLRRAFF
size: many; D: NA; J: TRBJ2-5; V: TRBV4-3; DNA: TGCGCCAGCAGCCAAGATAACTGGGGCCGAGAGACCCAGTACTTC; CDR3: CASSQDNWGRETQYF
size: many; D: NA; J: TRBJ1-1; V: TRBV12-3/TRBV12-4; DNA: TGTGCCAGCCGGTACACTGAAGCTTTCTTT; CDR3: CASRYTEAFF
size: many; D: NA; J: TRBJ2-3; V: TRBV7-8; DNA: TGTGCCAGCAGCTCACCTAGCGTTTCCACAGATACGCAGTATTTT; CDR3: CASSSPSVSTDTQYF
size: many; D: TRBD1; J: TRBJ1-1; V: TRBV27; DNA: TGTGCCAGCAGCCTCCGGACAGGGGGCGCCTCGGGAACTGAAGCTTTCTTT; CDR3: CASSLRTGGASGTEAFF
size: many; D: NA; J: TRBJ1-2; V: TRBV12-3/TRBV12-4; DNA: TGTGCCAGCAGCCCATCTGGGGGCTCTAACTATGGCTACACCTTC; CDR3: CASSPSGGSNYGYTF
size: few; D: TRBD1; J: TRBJ2-2; V: TRBV9; DNA: TGTGCCAGCAGCGTAGTCAAGGGGGCAAACACCGGGGAGCTGTTTTTT; CDR3: CASSVVKGANTGELFF
size: many; D: TRBD1; J: TRBJ1-2; V: TRBV7-2; DNA: TGTGCCAGCAGCTTAGCGGCCAGGGGGCGTGATGGCTACACCTTC; CDR3: CASSLAARGRDGYTF
size: once; D: NA; J: TRBJ2-7; V: TRBV9; DNA: TGTGCCAGCAGCCCCCACGGTGAAGACGAGCAGTACTTC; CDR3: CASSPHGEDEQYF
size: many; D: NA; J: TRBJ2-7; V: TRBV20-1; DNA: TGCAGTGCTACCAGTGGGGCTAGTAGCTACGAGCAGTACTTC; CDR3: CSATSGASSYEQYF
size: NA; D: NA; J: TRBJ2-7; V: TRBV6-5; DNA: TGTGCCAGCAGTAACACGGACAGAGCCTACGAGCAGTACTTC; CDR3: CASSNTDRAYEQYF
size: many; D: NA; J: TRBJ1-1; V: TRBV25-1; DNA: TGTGCCAGCAGTGAATTGGGGCAAGAAGCTTTCTTT; CDR3: CASSELGQEAFF
size: many; D: TRBD2; J: TRBJ2-7; V: TRBV6-2/TRBV6-3; DNA: TGTGCCAGCAGGCTACCCCTCGCGGGAGGCCCCTACGAGCAGTACTTC; CDR3: CASRLPLAGGPYEQYF
size: many; D: NA; J: TRBJ1-2; V: TRBV6-1; DNA: TGTGCCAGCAGTGAAAGGACTGCTAACTATGGCTACACCTTC; CDR3: CASSERTANYGYTF
size: few; D: NA; J: TRBJ2-7; V: TRBV3-1; DNA: TGTGCCAGCAGCCCCAATCTGCGGGGGCCCTACGAGCAGTACTTC; CDR3: CASSPNLRGPYEQYF
size: NA; D: NA; J: TRBJ1-1; V: TRBV6-2/TRBV6-3; DNA: TGTGCTAGCACCCCTAGAGTACCGAACACTGAAGCTTTCTTT; CDR3: CASTPRVPNTEAFF
size: many; D: TRBD1; J: TRBJ2-7; V: TRBV13; DNA: TGTGCCAGCAGCTTTGGGACAGGGAAGTGGAACGAGCAGTACTTC; CDR3: CASSFGTGKWNEQYF
size: many; D: NA; J: TRBJ1-2; V: TRBV6-5; DNA: TGTGCCAGCAGTTACTCGAAACGACAGGTGAACTATGGCTACACCTTC; CDR3: CASSYSKRQVNYGYTF
size: many; D: TRBD2; J: TRBJ2-2; V: TRBV12-3/TRBV12-4; DNA: TGTGCCAGCAGCAGCCTAGCGGGAGTCCTACACACCGGGGAGCTGTTTTTT; CDR3: CASSSLAGVLHTGELFF
size: NA; D: NA; J: TRBJ1-1; V: TRBV28; DNA: TGTGCCGTCGCGGAGAACACTGAAGCTTTCTTT; CDR3: CAVAENTEAFF
size: NA; D: TRBD1; J: TRBJ1-5; V: TRBV28; DNA: TGTGCCAGCAGAAGGCCCGGACAGGGTAGCAATCAGCCCCAGCATTTT; CDR3: CASRRPGQGSNQPQHF
size: NA; D: TRBD1; J: TRBJ1-2; V: TRBV6-1; DNA: TGTGCCAGCGAACACGAGACAGGGTTTAGTGGCTACACCTTC; CDR3: CASEHETGFSGYTF
size: many; D: NA; J: TRBJ1-5; V: TRBV12-3/TRBV12-4; DNA: TGTGCCAGCAGTTCCTCAGGGGAACAGCCCCAGCATTTT; CDR3: CASSSSGEQPQHF
size: few; D: TRBD2; J: TRBJ2-7; V: TRBV30; DNA: TGTGCCTGGAGCCCCCGGACTAGCGGGGGCTCCTACGAGCAGTACTTC; CDR3: CAWSPRTSGGSYEQYF
size: many; D: NA; J: TRBJ1-1; V: TRBV6-2/TRBV6-3; DNA: TGTGCCAGCAGTTCCGGACAGAGTGAAGCTTTCTTT; CDR3: CASSSGQSEAFF
size: many; D: NA; J: TRBJ1-5; V: TRBV19; DNA: TGTGCCAGTAGTATCAGGACTGGGAGTATCCCGAGCAATCAGCCCCAGCATTTT; CDR3: CASSIRTGSIPSNQPQHF
size: many; D: NA; J: TRBJ2-5; V: TRBV2; DNA: TGTGCCAGCACGGCGGGGGCGGTGGAGACCCAGTACTTC; CDR3: CASTAGAVETQYF
size: many; D: NA; J: TRBJ1-3; V: TRBV6-2/TRBV6-3; DNA: TGTGCCGGTAGGAAGACTGCCCGAGAAAACACCATATATTTT; CDR3: CAGRKTARENTIYF
size: many; D: NA; J: TRBJ2-7; V: TRBV5-1; DNA: TGCGCCAGCAGCCTGGAGGTGACCCACGAGCAGTACTTC; CDR3: CASSLEVTHEQYF
size: many; D: NA; J: TRBJ2-4; V: TRBV6-2/TRBV6-3; DNA: TGTGCCGGCAGTTCCCCGGTCATAGCCAAAAACATTCAGTACTTC; CDR3: CAGSSPVIAKNIQYF
size: many; D: NA; J: TRBJ1-5; V: TRBV19; DNA: TGTGCCAGTAGTCCCTATTCGACCTCGCCCCAGCATTTT; CDR3: CASSPYSTSPQHF
size: many; D: NA; J: TRBJ1-1; V: TRBV12-3/TRBV12-4; DNA: TGTGCCAGCAGATTTAGGACGGGGAACACTGAAGCTTTCTTT; CDR3: CASRFRTGNTEAFF
size: few; D: NA; J: TRBJ2-5; V: TRBV7-3; DNA: TGTGCCAGCAGCCGCGCCGGGGAACAAGAGACCCAGTACTTC; CDR3: CASSRAGEQETQYF
size: many; D: TRBD1; J: TRBJ1-1; V: TRBV28; DNA: TGTGCCAGCAGTGAACAGGGGGTTAGGGGCACTGAAGCTTTCTTT; CDR3: CASSEQGVRGTEAFF
size: many; D: NA; J: TRBJ1-2; V: TRBV20-1; DNA: TGCAGTGCTAGAGATGTAGGGGTCCTCTATGGCTACACCTTC; CDR3: CSARDVGVLYGYTF